What follows is one T cell receptor (beta chain) and its context. The antigen it binds to is not known. Base quality data are lacking; no much larger clone is found one base away. This record comes from a study of response to subunit inactivated influenza vaccine (dated by TCRdb to the late 2010s). Looking at the study overall: Deep quantitative profiling of the T cell receptor repertoire was used in the study to follow responses to a trivalent subunit inactivated influenza vaccine. The full study reports these points: According to the authors, only a limited number of new T cells may be recruited by each seasonal influenza vaccination.

The receptor library was made with RT-PCR. The sequencer listed for this sample is Illumina HiSeq 2500. In TCRdb, the public reads were trimmed at Q25 with fastp and aligned with MiXCR, with productive beta chains retained. Merged by CDR3 protein, the rows form single entries marked with the most common genes and DNA. The table for this sample lists hundreds of thousands of distinct CDR3 sequences; less than 20% of them were counted only once. The top ten constitute around 9.9% of the sample. CDR1 is given as SGHRS and CDR2 as YFSETQ, both from the germline V gene. Trimming leaves V shorter by 8 bases and J shorter by 6 bases, with the junction holding 13 bases beyond the gene matches. The CDR3 numbers 15 residues from cysteine through phenylalanine. Only CDR3 DNA remains: 45 bases, in frame from the first base.

The source was PBMCs from blood, collected more than 4 days after vaccination. Recombination joined TRBV5-1 with TRBJ2-2, with 7 middle bases fitting TRBD1. The sequence derives from a man aged 50 to 59 who received an inactivated influenza vaccine. Donor details come from another sample of the same person, matched by shared clones. The encoded CDR3 is CASSEGTTGAGELFF. Read as DNA, the sequence is TGCGCCAGTAGCGAGGGAACTACAGGGGCCGGGGAGCTGTTTTTT.